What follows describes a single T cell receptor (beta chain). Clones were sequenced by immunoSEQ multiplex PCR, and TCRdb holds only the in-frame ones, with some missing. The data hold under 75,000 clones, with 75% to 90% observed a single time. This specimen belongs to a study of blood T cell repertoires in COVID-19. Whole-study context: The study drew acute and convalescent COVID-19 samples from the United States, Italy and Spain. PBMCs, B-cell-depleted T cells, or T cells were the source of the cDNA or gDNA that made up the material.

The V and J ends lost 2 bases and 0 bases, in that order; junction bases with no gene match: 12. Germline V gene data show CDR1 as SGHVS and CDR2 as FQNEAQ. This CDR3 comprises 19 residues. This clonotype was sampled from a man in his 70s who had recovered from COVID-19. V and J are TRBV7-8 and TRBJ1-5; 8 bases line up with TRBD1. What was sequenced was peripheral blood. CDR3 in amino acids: CASSLMSVGTGGSNQPQHF. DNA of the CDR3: TGTGCCAGCAGCTTAATGTCGGTCGGGACAGGCGGTAGCAATCAGCCCCAGCATTTT.